The subject of this entry is one TCR beta chain. The data are from a study of OX40 agonist ivuxolimab in advanced cancers. Clones were read by immunoSEQ multiplex PCR, and TCRdb kept only the in-frame ones, dropping some. The sample has more than 10,000 clones, around 80% seen once. This receptor was obtained from an adult with an advanced solid tumor such as melanoma, head and neck, liver or kidney cancer. This specimen was CD4+ or CD8+ T cells sorted from blood, taken in a trial of the OX40 agonist ivuxolimab.

CDR3 region: CAWSWTGVTYEQYF. CDR3 coding DNA: TGTGCCTGGAGCTGGACAGGGGTCACCTACGAGCAGTACTTC. The chain carries TRBV30 and TRBJ2-7; TRBD1 matches 9 bases. Per the germline V gene, CDR1 is GTSNPN and CDR2 is SVGIG (reference sequence). The V gene end was trimmed by 3 bases and the J gene end by 2 bases; junction bases not matched to a gene: 5. This CDR3 is 14 amino acids long.